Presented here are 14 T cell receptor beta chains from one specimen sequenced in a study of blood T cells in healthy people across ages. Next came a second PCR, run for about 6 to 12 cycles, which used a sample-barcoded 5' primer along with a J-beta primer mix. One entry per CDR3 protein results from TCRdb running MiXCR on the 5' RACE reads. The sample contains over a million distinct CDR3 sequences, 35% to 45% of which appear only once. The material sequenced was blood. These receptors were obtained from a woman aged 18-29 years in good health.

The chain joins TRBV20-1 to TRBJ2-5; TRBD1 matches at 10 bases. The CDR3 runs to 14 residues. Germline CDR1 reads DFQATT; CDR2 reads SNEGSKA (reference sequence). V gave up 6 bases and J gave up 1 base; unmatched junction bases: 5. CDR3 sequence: CSALRQGAQETQYF. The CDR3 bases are TGCAGTGCACTCCGACAGGGGGCCCAAGAGACCCAGTACTTC.

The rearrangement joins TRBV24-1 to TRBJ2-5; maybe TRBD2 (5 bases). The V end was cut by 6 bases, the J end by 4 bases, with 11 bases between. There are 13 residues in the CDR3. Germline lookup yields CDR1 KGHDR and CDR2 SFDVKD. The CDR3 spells CATSQDYRETQYF. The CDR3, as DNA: TGTGCCACCAGTCAAGACTATCGAGAGACCCAGTACTTC.

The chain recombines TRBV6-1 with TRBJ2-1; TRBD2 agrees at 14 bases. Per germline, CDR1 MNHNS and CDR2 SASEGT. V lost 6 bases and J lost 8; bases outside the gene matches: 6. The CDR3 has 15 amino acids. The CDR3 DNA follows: TGTGCCAGCAGGACTAGCGGGAGGGAGCCCTATGAGCAGTTCTTC. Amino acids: CASRTSGREPYEQFF.

This chain's CDR3 is CASSPTMSSRYYGYTF. CDR3 DNA sequence: TGCGCCAGCAGCCCGACTATGAGTAGCAGATACTATGGCTACACCTTC. The chain couples TRBV4-1 to TRBJ1-2; D uncertain. The CDR3 is 16 residues long. The germline V and J ends were trimmed by 4 bases and 3 bases, with 18 bases remaining between them. Germline V gene lookup returns CDR1 MGHRA and CDR2 YSYEKL.

The CDR3 sequence: CASSQDPTGGNQPQHF. DNA of the CDR3: TGCGCCAGCAGCCAAGATCCGACAGGGGGCAATCAGCCCCAGCATTTT. This chain connects TRBV4-1 to TRBJ1-5, with 8 bases lining up with TRBD1. The length of the CDR3 is 16 residues. V was pared by 0 bases and J by 2 bases, with 3 bases of the junction left unmatched. The germline V gene encodes CDR1 MGHRA and CDR2 YSYEKL.

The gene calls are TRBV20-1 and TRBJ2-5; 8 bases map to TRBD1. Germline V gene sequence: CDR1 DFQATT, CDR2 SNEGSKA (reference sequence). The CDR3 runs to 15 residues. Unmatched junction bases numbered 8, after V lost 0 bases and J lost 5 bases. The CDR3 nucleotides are TGCAGTGCTAGAGATCTAGGACAGGGTGGTGAGACCCAGTACTTC. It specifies CSARDLGQGGETQYF.

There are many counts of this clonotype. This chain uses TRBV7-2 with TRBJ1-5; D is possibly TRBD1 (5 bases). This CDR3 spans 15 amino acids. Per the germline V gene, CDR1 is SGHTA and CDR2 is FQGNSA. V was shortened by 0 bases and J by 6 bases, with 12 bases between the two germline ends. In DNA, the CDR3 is TGTGCCAGCAGCTTAGCGACCAGGGAAGGTCAGCCCCAGCATTTT. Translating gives CASSLATREGQPQHF.

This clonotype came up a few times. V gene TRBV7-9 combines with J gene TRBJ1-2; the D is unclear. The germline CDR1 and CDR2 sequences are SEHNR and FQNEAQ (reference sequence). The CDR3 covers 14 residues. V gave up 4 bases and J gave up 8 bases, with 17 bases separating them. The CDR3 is CASSSGSRAGGYTF. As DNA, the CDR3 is TGTGCCAGCAGCTCGGGAAGCCGGGCCGGCGGCTACACCTTC.

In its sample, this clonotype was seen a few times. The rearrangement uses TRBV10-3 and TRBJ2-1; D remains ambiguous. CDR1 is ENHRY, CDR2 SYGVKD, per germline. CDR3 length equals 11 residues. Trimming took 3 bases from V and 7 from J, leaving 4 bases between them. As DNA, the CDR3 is TGTGCCATCAGTGATATAAATGAGCAGTTCTTC. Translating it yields CAISDINEQFF.

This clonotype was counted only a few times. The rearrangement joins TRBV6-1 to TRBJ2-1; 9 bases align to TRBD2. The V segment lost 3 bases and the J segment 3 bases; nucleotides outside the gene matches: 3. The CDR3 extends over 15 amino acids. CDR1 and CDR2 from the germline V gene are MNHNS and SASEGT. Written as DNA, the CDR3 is TGTGCCAGCAGTGAGGTAGCGGGAGACTACAATGAGCAGTTCTTC. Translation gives CASSEVAGDYNEQFF.

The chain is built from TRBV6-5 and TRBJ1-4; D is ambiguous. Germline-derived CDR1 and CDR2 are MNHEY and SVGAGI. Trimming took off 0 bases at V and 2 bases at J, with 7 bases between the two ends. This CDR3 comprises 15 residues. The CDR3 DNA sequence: TGTGCCAGCAGTTACTCGGTGGCGACTAATGAAAAACTGTTTTTT. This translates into CASSYSVATNEKLFF.

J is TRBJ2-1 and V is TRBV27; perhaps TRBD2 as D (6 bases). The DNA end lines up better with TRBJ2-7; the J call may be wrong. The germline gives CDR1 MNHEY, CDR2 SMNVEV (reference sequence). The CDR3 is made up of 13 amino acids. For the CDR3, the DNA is TGTGCCAGCGGCGGGACTTCCTACAATGAGCAGTACTTC. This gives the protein CASGGTSYNEQYF.

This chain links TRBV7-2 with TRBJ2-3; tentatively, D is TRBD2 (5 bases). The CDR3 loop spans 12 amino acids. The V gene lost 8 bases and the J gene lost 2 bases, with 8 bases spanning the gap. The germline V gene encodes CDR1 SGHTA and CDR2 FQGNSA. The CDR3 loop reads CASGLYTDTQYF. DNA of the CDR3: TGTGCCAGCGGACTGTACACAGATACGCAGTATTTT.

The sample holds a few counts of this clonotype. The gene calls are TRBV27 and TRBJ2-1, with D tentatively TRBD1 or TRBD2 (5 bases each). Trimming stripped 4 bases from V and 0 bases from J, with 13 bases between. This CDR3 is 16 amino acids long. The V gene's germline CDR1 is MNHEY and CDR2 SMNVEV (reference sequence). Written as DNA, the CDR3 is TGTGCCAGCAGTTACAGGAAGCGGAGCTCCTACAATGAGCAGTTCTTC. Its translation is CASSYRKRSSYNEQFF.